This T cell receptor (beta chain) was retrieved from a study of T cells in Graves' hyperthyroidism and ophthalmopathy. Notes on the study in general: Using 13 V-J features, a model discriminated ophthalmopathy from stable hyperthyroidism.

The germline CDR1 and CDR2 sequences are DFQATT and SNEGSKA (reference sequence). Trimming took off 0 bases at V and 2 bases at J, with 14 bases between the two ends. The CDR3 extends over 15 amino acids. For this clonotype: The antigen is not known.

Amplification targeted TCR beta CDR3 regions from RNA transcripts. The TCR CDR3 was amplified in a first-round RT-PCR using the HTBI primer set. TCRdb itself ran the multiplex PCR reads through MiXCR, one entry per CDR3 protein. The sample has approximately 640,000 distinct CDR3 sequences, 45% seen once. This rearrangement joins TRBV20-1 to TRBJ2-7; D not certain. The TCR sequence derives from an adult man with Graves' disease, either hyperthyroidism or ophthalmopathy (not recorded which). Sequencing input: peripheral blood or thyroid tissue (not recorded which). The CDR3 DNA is TGCAGTGCTAGAGACCCCGGCCGGAATACCTACGAGCAGTACTTC. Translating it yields CSARDPGRNTYEQYF.